These T cell receptor beta chains were read from a single sample in a study of CD4 T cells in relation to SARS-CoV-2 and coronaviruses. The method was immunoSEQ multiplex PCR; TCRdb's version includes in-frame clones alone and lacks a portion of them. The profile covers roughly 31,000 clones, with about three quarters appearing a single time and over 9% taken by the ten largest. Antigens of these TCRs are unknown. Sequencing used CD4+ T cells from PBMCs, cultured in vitro. The receptors here all came from a human donor in good health. Each CDR3 is given with its conserved first and last residue. The D gene is left open where the match is weak. Clone size is shown for a subset of rows, as once, few, many or a class of expanded clone.

D	J	size	V	DNA	CDR3
.	TRBJ1-3	.	TRBV4-1	TGCGCCAGCAGCCAAGTAGGAAACACCATATATTTT	CASSQVGNTIYF
.	TRBJ2-7	few	TRBV29-1	TGCAGCGTTGGTGCAGAATACGAGCAGTACTTC	CSVGAEYEQYF
.	TRBJ2-7	few	TRBV11-3	TGTGCCAGCAGCTTAGTGGCTGGGGATACTAACGAGCAGTACTTC	CASSLVAGDTNEQYF
.	TRBJ2-5	.	TRBV2	TGTGCCAGCGCGACGATGGAGACCCAGTACTTC	CASATMETQYF
.	TRBJ2-5	.	TRBV18	TGTGCCAGCTCACCGACTATGGGAATTCGGGAGACCCAGTACTTC	CASSPTMGIRETQYF
.	TRBJ1-1	.	TRBV2	TGTGCCAGCTGCCGCGCAGGACTGAACACTGAAGCTTTCTTT	CASCRAGLNTEAFF
.	TRBJ2-5	.	TRBV5-1	TGCGCCAGCAGCTTGGCCGGCTCCACGAGGGAGACCCAGTACTTC	CASSLAGSTRETQYF
.	TRBJ1-6	.	TRBV25-1	TGTGCCAGCAGTGGTATTTATAATTCACCCCTCCACTTT	CASSGIYNSPLHF
.	TRBJ2-5	.	TRBV7-9	TGTGCCAGCAGCCGAGGGGGAGGAGAGACCCAGTACTTC	CASSRGGGETQYF
.	TRBJ2-7	few	TRBV7-3	TGTGCCAGCAGGGGCCGGGACCTGGGGGAGCAGTACTTC	CASRGRDLGEQYF
TRBD1	TRBJ1-5	.	TRBV19	TGTGCCAGTAGTAACACACAGGGGCAGCCCCAGCATTTT	CASSNTQGQPQHF
.	TRBJ1-1	few	TRBV9	TGTGCCAGCAGCGCCCTGGGTGGGGGTCTCCACACTGAAGCTTTCTTT	CASSALGGGLHTEAFF
.	TRBJ2-5	.	TRBV10-3	TGTGCCATCAGTGAGTTGGACTGGCGGGCTTACCAAGAGACCCAGTACTTC	CAISELDWRAYQETQYF
TRBD2	TRBJ2-1	once	TRBV5-1	TGCGCCAGCAGCTTGGCCGGGACTAGCCGCAACAATGAGCAGTTCTTC	CASSLAGTSRNNEQFF
TRBD2	TRBJ2-1	few	TRBV7-9	TGTGCCAGCTTACGATCGGGGGGGCAGCTGAATGAGCAGTTCTTC	CASLRSGGQLNEQFF
.	TRBJ1-3	.	TRBV7-9	TGTGCCAGCAGCCTCGACCCGGGGGACACCATATATTTT	CASSLDPGDTIYF
TRBD1	TRBJ1-4	.	TRBV10-1	TGCGCCAGCAGGCGGGACAGAGGGGAAAAACTGTTTTTT	CASRRDRGEKLFF
.	TRBJ2-7	.	TRBV6-1	TGTGCCAGCAGTGAAGCTGGCAGGTTTTCCTACGAGCAGTACTTC	CASSEAGRFSYEQYF
TRBD1	TRBJ2-1	few	TRBV2	TGTGCCATTATACAGGGGGCAACCTACAATGAGCAGTTCTTC	CAIIQGATYNEQFF
TRBD1	TRBJ2-7	.	TRBV5-1	TGCGCCAGCAGCTTGGGGACAGGACACTCCTACGAGCAGTACTTC	CASSLGTGHSYEQYF
TRBD2	TRBJ2-3	.	TRBV6-5	TGTGCCAGCTCTAAAGGGGCGGGAGGGGATACGCAGTATTTT	CASSKGAGGDTQYF
TRBD1	TRBJ2-6	once	TRBV6-1	TGTGCCAGCAGTGAAGGACAGGGGGCGCCTGGGGCCAACGTCCTGACTTTC	CASSEGQGAPGANVLTF
TRBD1	TRBJ2-7	.	TRBV2	TGTGCCAGCAGTGAGGTTGGGACAGGGGCGTACGAGCAGTACTTC	CASSEVGTGAYEQYF
TRBD2	TRBJ2-7	.	TRBV6-6	TGTGCCAGCAGTTACTCCGCGGGAGGCGCCTACGAGCAGTACTTC	CASSYSAGGAYEQYF
TRBD1	TRBJ2-5	.	TRBV7-2	TGTGCCAGCAGCTCGAGACAGGGACGAGAGACCCAGTACTTC	CASSSRQGRETQYF
.	TRBJ2-7	.	TRBV5-6	TGTGCCAGCAGCTTGGGGATAGGAGCCTACGAGCAGTACTTC	CASSLGIGAYEQYF
TRBD2	TRBJ2-7	.	TRBV4-1	TGCGCCAGCAGCCTAGCGGGTGACTCCTACGAGCAGTACTTC	CASSLAGDSYEQYF
.	TRBJ1-2	.	TRBV2	TGTGCCAGCAGTATACAGCCCTATGGCTACACCTTC	CASSIQPYGYTF
.	TRBJ2-7	few	TRBV5-1	TGCGCCAGCAGCTCCGAGGGCTACGAGCAGTACTTC	CASSSEGYEQYF
.	TRBJ2-7	.	TRBV12-3/TRBV12-4	TGTGCCAGCAGTCCCGACCGGCAGGGGAAGCAGTACTTC	CASSPDRQGKQYF
.	TRBJ2-1	.	TRBV19	TGTGCCAGTAGTATAGGGGGACCCCCCAATGAGCAGTTCTTC	CASSIGGPPNEQFF
.	TRBJ2-5	medium-sized	TRBV7-3	TGTGCCAGCAGCTTCCCGGAGGGGGGAGAGACCCAGTACTTC	CASSFPEGGETQYF
TRBD1	TRBJ2-6	.	TRBV5-1	TGCGCCAGCAGCTCCGGGACAGGGGGCGGGAAGGAGTCTGGGGCCAACGTCCTGACTTTC	CASSSGTGGGKESGANVLTF
TRBD1	TRBJ2-2	few	TRBV19	TGTGCCAGTAGTGACGGGACAGGCACGAACACCGGGGAGCTGTTTTTT	CASSDGTGTNTGELFF
.	TRBJ2-5	.	TRBV30	TGTGCCTGGGGGCGGGAGACCCAGTACTTC	CAWGRETQYF
TRBD1	TRBJ1-5	.	TRBV19	TGTGCCAGTAGTATCCAGGACAGGCAGCCCCAGCATTTT	CASSIQDRQPQHF
TRBD1	TRBJ1-1	.	TRBV19	TGTGCCAGTAGTAACCCTCCGACAGGGGTTAGGACTGAAGCTTTCTTT	CASSNPPTGVRTEAFF
.	TRBJ2-5	.	TRBV12-3/TRBV12-4	TGTGCCAGCAGCTGGGGTCTGGAGGAGACCCAGTACTTC	CASSWGLEETQYF
.	TRBJ2-2	few	TRBV19	TGTGCCAGTAGTATAATTACCGGGGAGCTGTTTTTT	CASSIITGELFF
TRBD1	TRBJ1-2	.	TRBV19	TGTGCCAGTATGGGTGATCGGACAGGTTACTATGGCTACACCTTC	CASMGDRTGYYGYTF
.	TRBJ1-3	once	TRBV13	TGTGCCAGCAGCTCTCTGGGGGGCTCTGGAAACACCATATATTTT	CASSSLGGSGNTIYF